The TCR beta chain under discussion was sequenced for a study of cytomegalovirus exposure and HLA in healthy donors. Study-wide points: There were over 150 TCR beta chains listed as cytomegalovirus-associated. Sequencing likely caused a cluster of highly shared sequence variants.

Notes on this clone: Its antigen is not identified.

The primer mix had 60 Vbeta and 13 Jbeta primers. The repertoire was sequenced with immunoSEQ multiplex PCR; TCRdb's copy has only in-frame clones and lacks some. The repertoire holds about 150,000 clones, with roughly 80% as singletons. What was sequenced was PBMCs. The TCR originated in a boy between 2 and 15 years old in good health and CMV-seronegative.

CDR3 sequence reads: CASSWTGDPAGYTF. CDR3 sequence (DNA): TGTGCCAGCAGCTGGACAGGGGATCCCGCGGGCTACACCTTC. The gene calls are TRBV11-3 and TRBJ1-2; 9 bases are shared with TRBD1. The germline V gene has CDR1 SGHNT and CDR2 YENEEA. The CDR3 extends over 14 amino acids. V trimming: 4 bases; J trimming: 8 bases; junction bases outside the gene matches: 8.